This TCR beta chain was profiled in a study of blood T cell repertoires in COVID-19. Generated by immunoSEQ multiplex PCR, the TCRdb table keeps only in-frame clones and is missing some. This repertoire shows roughly 200,000 clones, 86% found once; its top ten account for about 4%. The germline V gene has CDR1 MNHEY and CDR2 SVGAGI. The length of the CDR3 is 14 residues. The ends lost 5 bases at V and 4 bases at J; junction bases unmatched: 3. Sequenced: PBMCs or T cells enriched from blood (not recorded which). This clonotype was sampled from a woman between 35 and 50 years old with acute COVID-19. The chain links TRBV6-5 to TRBJ2-2; TRBD1 matches 8 bases. CDR3 amino acids: CASSRDRPTGELFF. The CDR3 DNA follows: TGTGCCAGCAGTCGGGACAGGCCCACCGGGGAGCTGTTTTTT.